The entry below describes one TCR beta chain. What it binds is unknown. 13 Jbeta primers and 60 Vbeta primers were used for the PCR. Measured with immunoSEQ multiplex PCR; TCRdb has only the in-frame clones, and not every one. Of about 150,000 clones in the sample, roughly 70% were seen once. Between the trimmed V and J ends, which lost 5 bases and 8 bases, there was a span of 16 bases. This CDR3 is 14 amino acids long. Germline lookup yields CDR1 SGHTA and CDR2 FQGTGA. The sample comes from a study of cytomegalovirus exposure and HLA in healthy donors. Study observations and caveats: Another analysis was done later, and it associated 16,951 TCR beta sequences with HLA alleles at 0.05 false discovery rate. By a later analysis, the bulk of CMV-associated TCR beta chains appeared HLA-restricted.

The material sequenced was PBMCs. The chain joins TRBV7-3 to TRBJ2-1; maybe TRBD1 (8 bases). This sequence originates from a male donor in good health and CMV-seronegative. CDR3 in amino acids: CASSQQGGDHEQFF. The DNA for the CDR3 is TGTGCCAGCAGCCAACAGGGGGGGGACCATGAGCAGTTCTTC.